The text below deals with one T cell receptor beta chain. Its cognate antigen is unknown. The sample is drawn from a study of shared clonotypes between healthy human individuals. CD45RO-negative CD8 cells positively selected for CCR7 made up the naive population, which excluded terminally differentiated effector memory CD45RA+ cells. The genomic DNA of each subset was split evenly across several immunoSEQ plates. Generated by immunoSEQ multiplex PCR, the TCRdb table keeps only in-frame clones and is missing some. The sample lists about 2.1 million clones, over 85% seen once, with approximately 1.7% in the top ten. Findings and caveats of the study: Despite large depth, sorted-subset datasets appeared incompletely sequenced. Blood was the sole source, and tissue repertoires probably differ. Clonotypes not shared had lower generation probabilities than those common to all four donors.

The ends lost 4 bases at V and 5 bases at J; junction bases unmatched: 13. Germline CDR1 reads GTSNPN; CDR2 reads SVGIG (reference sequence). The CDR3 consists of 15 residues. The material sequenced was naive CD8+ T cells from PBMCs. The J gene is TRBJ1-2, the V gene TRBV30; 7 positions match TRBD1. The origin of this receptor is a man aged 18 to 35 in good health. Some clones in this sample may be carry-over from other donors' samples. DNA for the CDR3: TGTGCCTGGACCGAGGGGGCTGACTCTCGGTATGGCTACACCTTC. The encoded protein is CAWTEGADSRYGYTF. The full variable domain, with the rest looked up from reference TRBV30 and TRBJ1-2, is SQTIHQWPATLVQPVGSPLSLECTVEGTSNPNLYWYRQAAGRGLQLLFYSVGIGQISSEVPQNLSASRPQDRQFILSSKKLLLSDSGFYLCAWTEGADSRYGYTFGSGTRLTVV.